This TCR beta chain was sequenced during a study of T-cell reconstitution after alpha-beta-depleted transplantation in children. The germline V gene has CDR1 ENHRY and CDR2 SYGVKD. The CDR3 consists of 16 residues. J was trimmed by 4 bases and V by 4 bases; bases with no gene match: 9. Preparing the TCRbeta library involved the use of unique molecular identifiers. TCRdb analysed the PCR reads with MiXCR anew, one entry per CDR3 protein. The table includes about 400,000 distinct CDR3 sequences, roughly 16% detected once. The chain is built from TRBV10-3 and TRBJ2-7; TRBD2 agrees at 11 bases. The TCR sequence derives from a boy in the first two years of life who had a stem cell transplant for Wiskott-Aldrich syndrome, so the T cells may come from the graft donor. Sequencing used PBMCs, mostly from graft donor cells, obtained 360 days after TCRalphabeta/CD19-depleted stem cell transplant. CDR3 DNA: TGTGCCATCAGTGGGGCTCTACTAGCGGGAGAATACGAGCAGTACTTC. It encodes CAISGALLAGEYEQYF.